The TCR beta chain described here comes from a study of spatial heterogeneity in lung cancer. Regarding the study as a whole: Counts of expanded alpha and beta TCRs within tumors tracked the tumor nonsynonymous mutation count.

Germline CDR1 reads SGHRS; CDR2 reads YFSETQ. This CDR3 has 14 residues. The V and J ends lost 5 bases and 5 bases, in that order; junction bases with no gene match: 9. This clonotype is labeled medium-sized. The antigen remains undetermined. TCRdb independently ran MiXCR on the 5' RACE reads; one entry per CDR3 protein. The table shows under 11,000 distinct CDR3 sequences, with 12% occurring only once. Time point in this sample: sample taken at primary tumor resection. V and J are TRBV5-1 and TRBJ2-5; TRBD2 matches at 7 bases. Sequencing was performed on lung tumor tissue, taken at surgery. This receptor was obtained from a female donor with early-stage non-small cell lung cancer. For the CDR3, the DNA is TGCGCCAGCAGAGCGGGAAGCACTTTGGAGACCCAGTACTTC. Protein product: CASRAGSTLETQYF.